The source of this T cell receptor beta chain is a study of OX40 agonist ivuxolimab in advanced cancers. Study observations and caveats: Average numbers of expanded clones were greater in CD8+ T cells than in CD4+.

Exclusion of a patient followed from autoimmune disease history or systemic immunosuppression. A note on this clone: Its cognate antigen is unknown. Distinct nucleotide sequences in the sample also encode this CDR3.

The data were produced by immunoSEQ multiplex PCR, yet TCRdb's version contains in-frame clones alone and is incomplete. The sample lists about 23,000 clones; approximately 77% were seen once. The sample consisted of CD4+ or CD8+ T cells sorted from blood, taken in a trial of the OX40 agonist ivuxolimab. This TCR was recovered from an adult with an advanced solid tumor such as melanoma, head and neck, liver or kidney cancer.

In DNA, the CDR3 is TGCGCCAGCAGCCAAGATACTAGCGGGATAGACAATGAGCAGTTCTTC. It codes for CASSQDTSGIDNEQFF. V is TRBV4-3 and J is TRBJ2-1, with TRBD2 identical over 10 bases. The V and J ends lost 0 bases and 5 bases, in that order; junction bases with no gene match: 4. Germline V lookup: CDR1 LGHNA, CDR2 YSLEER. The length of the CDR3 is 16 residues.